The TCR beta chain described here comes from a study of T cell repertoires in cytomegalovirus infection. Looking at the study overall: Indications of both CMV infection and matching HLA type were provided by public TCR beta signatures. Overall study findings and caveats: Cumulative frequency (of public TCR beta family members) identified carriers of CMV plus the relevant HLA. Dominant in the ex vivo response were TCR beta clonotypes restricted by HLA-C and specific for CMV.

TCRdb called the reads again in MiXCR, with one record for every CDR3 protein. This sample has 100,000 or so distinct CDR3 sequences, with 23% found just once. This CDR3 has 14 residues. V dropped 6 bases and J dropped 2 bases, with 13 bases sitting between them. In regard to this clonotype: As yet, its antigen is unknown.

This chain joins TRBV12-3 or TRBV12-4 and TRBJ1-1; the D is unclear. The clonotype originates from a human donor in good health (CMV status not recorded). Some clones in this sample may be carry-over from other donors' samples. Sequencing input: CD8+ T cells from PBMCs. CDR3 loop: CASSPPGSNTEAFF. CDR3 nucleotides: TGTGCCAGCAGCCCCCCGGGCAGTAACACTGAAGCTTTCTTT.